The source of this T cell receptor beta chain is a study of T-cell reconstitution after alpha-beta-depleted transplantation in children. Notes on the study in general: Some patients' high day-60 TCRbeta diversity was attributed to recipient cells surviving conditioning. One year post-transplant, T-cell counts and diversity were largely derived from T cells produced anew. In patients about two months after transplant, alpha-beta T cells reportedly arose from several hundred expanded graft clones.

For this clonotype: The antigen is unknown.

Preparation of the TCRbeta library used unique molecular identifiers. TCRdb recomputed calls from the PCR reads with MiXCR, one row per CDR3 protein. The sample has a few hundred thousand distinct CDR3 sequences; approximately 30% are singletons. Germline assignment: CDR1 LNHNV and CDR2 YYDKDF (reference sequence). The length of the CDR3 is 14 residues. Trimming removed 4 bases from V and 2 bases from J, with 9 bases in between. The input for sequencing was PBMCs, taken before TCRalphabeta/CD19-depleted stem cell transplant. The chain employs TRBV15 and TRBJ2-1; the D is unclear. This clonotype originated in a boy younger than two with Wiskott-Aldrich syndrome, due to receive a stem cell transplant. CDR3 sequence: CATSILTAYNEQFF. The CDR3 bases are TGTGCCACCAGCATCTTAACAGCCTACAATGAGCAGTTCTTC.